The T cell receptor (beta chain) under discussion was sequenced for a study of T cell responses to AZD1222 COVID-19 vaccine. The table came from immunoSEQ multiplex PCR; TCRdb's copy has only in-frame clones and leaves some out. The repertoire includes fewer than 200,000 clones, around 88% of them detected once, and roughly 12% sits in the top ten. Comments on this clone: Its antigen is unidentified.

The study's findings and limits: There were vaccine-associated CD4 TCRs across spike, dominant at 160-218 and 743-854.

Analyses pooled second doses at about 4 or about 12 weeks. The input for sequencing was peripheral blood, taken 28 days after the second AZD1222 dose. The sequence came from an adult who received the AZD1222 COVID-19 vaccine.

CDR3 protein: CASSRKRGPYEQYF. In DNA, the CDR3 is TGTGCCAGCAGCAGAAAGAGGGGGCCCTACGAGCAGTACTTC. This chain connects TRBV21-1 to TRBJ2-7; the table calls TRBD1, which could not be checked here. TRBV21-1 is reported as a pseudogene. The CDR3 totals 14 residues.